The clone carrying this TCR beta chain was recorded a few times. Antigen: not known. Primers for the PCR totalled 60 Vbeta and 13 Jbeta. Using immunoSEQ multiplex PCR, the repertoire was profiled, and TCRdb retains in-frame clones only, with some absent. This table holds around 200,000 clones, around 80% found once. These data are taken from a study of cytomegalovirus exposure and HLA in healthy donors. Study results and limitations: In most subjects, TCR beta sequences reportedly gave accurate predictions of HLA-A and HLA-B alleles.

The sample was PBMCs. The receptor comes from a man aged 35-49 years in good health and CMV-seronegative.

This CDR3 reads CASSSSLTSGVTDTQYF. CDR3 sequence (DNA): TGTGCCAGCAGCTCCTCCCTGACTAGCGGGGTTACAGATACGCAGTATTTT. This chain joins TRBV7-9 and TRBJ2-3; 11 bases match TRBD2. The CDR3 totals 17 residues. Germline V lookup: CDR1 SEHNR, CDR2 FQNEAQ (reference sequence). After removal of 4 bases from V and 3 bases from J, the junction contained 9 bases not matched to a gene.